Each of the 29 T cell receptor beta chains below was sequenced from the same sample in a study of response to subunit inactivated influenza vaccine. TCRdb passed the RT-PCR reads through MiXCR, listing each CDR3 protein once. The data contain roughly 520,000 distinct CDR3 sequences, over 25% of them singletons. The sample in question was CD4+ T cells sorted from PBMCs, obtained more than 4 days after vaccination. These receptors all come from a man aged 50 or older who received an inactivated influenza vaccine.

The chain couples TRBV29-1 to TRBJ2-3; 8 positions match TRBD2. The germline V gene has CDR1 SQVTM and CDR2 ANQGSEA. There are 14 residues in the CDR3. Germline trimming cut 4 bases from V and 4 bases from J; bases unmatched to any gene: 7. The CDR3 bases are TGCAGCGTTGCTCCAGCGGGAGTGTCAGATACGCAGTATTTT. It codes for CSVAPAGVSDTQYF.

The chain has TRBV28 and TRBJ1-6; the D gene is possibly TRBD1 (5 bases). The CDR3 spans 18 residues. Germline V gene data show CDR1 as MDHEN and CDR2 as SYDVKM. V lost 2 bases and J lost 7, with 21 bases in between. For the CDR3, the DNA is TGTGCCAGCAGTTTAATTAGGGCTAACCGGGACCTCAATTCACCCCTCCACTTT. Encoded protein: CASSLIRANRDLNSPLHF.

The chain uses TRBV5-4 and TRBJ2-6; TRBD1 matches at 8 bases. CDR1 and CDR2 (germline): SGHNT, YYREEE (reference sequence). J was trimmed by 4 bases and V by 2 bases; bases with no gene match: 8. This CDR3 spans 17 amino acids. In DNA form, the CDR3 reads TGTGCCAGCAGCTTCGGACAGGGAAGGGACGGGGCCAACGTCCTGACTTTC. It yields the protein CASSFGQGRDGANVLTF.

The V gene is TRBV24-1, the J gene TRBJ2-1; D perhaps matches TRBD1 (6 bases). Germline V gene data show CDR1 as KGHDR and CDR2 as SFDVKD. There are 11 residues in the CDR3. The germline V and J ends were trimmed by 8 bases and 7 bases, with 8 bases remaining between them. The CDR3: CATKDRNEQFF. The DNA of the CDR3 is TGTGCCACCAAGGACAGAAATGAGCAGTTCTTC.

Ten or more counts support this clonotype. In nucleotides, the CDR3 is TGTGCCAGCAGCTGGACAGGGGGATCCTACGAGCAGTACTTC. Residues: CASSWTGGSYEQYF. This chain uses TRBV6-1 with TRBJ2-7, with TRBD1 matching over 10 bases. Germline CDR1 MNHNS, CDR2 SASEGT. The trim removed 6 bases at V and 1 base at J, leaving 3 bases unmatched. This CDR3 is 14 amino acids long.

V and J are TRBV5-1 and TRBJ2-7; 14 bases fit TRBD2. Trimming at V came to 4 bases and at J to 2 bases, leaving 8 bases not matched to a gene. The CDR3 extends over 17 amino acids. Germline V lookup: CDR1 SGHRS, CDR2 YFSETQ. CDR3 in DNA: TGCGCCAGCAGCCCGGGACTAGCGGGGGACTATACCTACGAGCAGTACTTC. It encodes CASSPGLAGDYTYEQYF.

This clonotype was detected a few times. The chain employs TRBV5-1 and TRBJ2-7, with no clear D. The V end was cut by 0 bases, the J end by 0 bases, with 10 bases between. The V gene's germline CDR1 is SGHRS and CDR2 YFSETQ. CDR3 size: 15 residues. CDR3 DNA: TGCGCCAGCAGCTTGGACTCCTTCGGCTCCTACGAGCAGTACTTC. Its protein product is CASSLDSFGSYEQYF.

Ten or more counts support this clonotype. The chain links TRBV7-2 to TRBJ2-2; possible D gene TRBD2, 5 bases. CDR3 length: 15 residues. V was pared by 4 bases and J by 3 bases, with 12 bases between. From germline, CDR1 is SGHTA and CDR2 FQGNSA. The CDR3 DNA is TGTGCCAGCAGCTGGGGAGACACTTACACCGGGGAGCTGTTTTTT. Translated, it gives CASSWGDTYTGELFF.

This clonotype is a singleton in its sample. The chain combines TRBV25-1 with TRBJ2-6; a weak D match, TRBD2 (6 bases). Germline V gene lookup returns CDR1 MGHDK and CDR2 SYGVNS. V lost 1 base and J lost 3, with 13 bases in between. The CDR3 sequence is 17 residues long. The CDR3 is CASSELPGGSGANVLTF. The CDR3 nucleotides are TGTGCCAGCAGTGAATTACCCGGAGGGAGTGGGGCCAACGTCCTGACTTTC.

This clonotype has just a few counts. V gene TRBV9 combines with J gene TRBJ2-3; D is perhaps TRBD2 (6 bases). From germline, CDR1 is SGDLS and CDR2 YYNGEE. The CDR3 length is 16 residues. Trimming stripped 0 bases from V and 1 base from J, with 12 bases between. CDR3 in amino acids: CASSVATGEGTDTQYF. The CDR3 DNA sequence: TGTGCCAGCAGCGTAGCTACGGGGGAAGGCACAGATACGCAGTATTTT.

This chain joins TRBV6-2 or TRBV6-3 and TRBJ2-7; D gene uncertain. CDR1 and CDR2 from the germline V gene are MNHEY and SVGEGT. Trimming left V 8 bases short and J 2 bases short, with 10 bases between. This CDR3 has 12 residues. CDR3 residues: CASRRGPYEQYF. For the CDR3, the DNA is TGTGCCAGCCGCCGTGGGCCCTACGAGCAGTACTTC.

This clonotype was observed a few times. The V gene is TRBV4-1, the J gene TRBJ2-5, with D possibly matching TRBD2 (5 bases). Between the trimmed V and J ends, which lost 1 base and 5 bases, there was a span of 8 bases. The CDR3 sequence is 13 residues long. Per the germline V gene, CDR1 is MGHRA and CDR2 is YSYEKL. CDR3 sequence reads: CASSQVREETQYF. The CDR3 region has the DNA TGCGCCAGCAGCCAAGTAAGGGAGGAGACCCAGTACTTC.

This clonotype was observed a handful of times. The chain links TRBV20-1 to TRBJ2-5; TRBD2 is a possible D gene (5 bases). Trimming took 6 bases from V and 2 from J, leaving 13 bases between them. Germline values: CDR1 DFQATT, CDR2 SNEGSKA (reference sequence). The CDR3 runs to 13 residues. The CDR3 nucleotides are TGCAGTGCCGATGAGGGTGTGCAAGAGACCCAGTACTTC. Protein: CSADEGVQETQYF.

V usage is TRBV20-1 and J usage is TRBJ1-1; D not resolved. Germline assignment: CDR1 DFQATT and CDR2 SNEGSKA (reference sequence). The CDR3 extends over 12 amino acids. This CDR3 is CRPGPVNTEAFF. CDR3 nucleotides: TGCAGACCGGGCCCCGTGAACACTGAAGCTTTCTTT.

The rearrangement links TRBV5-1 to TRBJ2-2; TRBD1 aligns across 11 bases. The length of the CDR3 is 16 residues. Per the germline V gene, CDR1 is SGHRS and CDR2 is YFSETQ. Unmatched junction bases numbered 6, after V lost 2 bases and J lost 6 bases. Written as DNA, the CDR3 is TGCGCCAGCAGCTTTTTATGGACAGGGGGCTCCGGGGAGCTGTTTTTT. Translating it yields CASSFLWTGGSGELFF. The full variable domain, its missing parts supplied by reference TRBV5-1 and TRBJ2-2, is KAGVTQTPRYLIKTRGQQVTLSCSPISGHRSVSWYQQTPGQGLQFLFEYFSETQRNKGNFPGRFSGRQFSNSRSEMNVSTLELGDSALYLCASSFLWTGGSGELFFGEGSRLTVL.

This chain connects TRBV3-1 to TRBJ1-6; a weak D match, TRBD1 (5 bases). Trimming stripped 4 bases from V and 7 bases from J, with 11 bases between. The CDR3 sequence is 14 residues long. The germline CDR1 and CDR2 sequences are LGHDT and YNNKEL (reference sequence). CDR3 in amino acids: CASSRGGANSPLHF. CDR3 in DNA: TGTGCCAGCAGCCGAGGAGGGGCCAATTCACCCCTCCACTTT. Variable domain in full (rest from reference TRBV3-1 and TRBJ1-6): DTAVSQTPKYLVTQMGNDKSIKCEQNLGHDTMYWYKQDSKKFLKIMFSYNNKELIINETVPNRFSPKSPDKAHLNLHINSLELGDSAVYFCASSRGGANSPLHFGNGTRLTVT.

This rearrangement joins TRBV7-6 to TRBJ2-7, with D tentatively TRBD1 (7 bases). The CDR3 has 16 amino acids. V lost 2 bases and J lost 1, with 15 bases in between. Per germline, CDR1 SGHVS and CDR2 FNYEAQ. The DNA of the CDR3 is TGTGCCAGCAGCTTACGGGGGCAGGGGGGTTCCTACGAGCAGTACTTC. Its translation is CASSLRGQGGSYEQYF.

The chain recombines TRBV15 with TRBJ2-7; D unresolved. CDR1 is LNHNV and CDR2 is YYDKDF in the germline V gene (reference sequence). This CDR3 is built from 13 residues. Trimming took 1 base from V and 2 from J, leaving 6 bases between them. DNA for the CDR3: TGTGCCACCAGCAGAGTGAAGGCCTACGAGCAGTACTTC. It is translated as CATSRVKAYEQYF.

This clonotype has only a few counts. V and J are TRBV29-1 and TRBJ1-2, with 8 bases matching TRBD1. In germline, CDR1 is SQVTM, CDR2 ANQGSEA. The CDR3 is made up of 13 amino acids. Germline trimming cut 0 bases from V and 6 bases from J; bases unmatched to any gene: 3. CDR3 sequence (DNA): TGCAGCGTTGAAGAGTGGACAGGGCATGGCTACACCTTC. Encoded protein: CSVEEWTGHGYTF.

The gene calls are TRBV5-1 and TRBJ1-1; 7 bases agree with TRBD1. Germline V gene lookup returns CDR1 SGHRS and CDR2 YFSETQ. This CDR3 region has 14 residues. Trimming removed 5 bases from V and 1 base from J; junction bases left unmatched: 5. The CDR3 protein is CASRQGQGNTEAFF. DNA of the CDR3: TGCGCCAGCAGACAGGGGCAGGGGAACACTGAAGCTTTCTTT.

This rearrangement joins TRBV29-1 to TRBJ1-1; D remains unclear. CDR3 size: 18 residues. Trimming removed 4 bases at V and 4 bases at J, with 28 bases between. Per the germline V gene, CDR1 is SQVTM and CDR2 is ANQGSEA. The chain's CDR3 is CSVVASSMSGLFGTEAFF. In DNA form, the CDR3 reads TGCAGCGTTGTAGCTAGTTCTATGTCGGGGTTATTCGGCACTGAAGCTTTCTTT.

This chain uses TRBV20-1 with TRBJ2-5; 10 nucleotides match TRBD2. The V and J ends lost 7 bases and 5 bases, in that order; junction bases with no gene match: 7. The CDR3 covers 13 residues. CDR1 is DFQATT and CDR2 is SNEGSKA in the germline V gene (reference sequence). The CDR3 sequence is CSGSGGVHETQYF. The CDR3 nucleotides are TGCAGTGGAAGCGGGGGGGTGCATGAGACCCAGTACTTC.

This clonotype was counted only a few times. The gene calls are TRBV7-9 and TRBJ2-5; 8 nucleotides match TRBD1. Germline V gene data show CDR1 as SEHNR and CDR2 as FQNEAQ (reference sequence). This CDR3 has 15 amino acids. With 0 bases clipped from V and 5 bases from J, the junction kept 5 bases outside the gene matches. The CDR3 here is CASSLAGDRGETQYF. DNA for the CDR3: TGTGCCAGCAGCTTAGCGGGAGACAGGGGTGAGACCCAGTACTTC.

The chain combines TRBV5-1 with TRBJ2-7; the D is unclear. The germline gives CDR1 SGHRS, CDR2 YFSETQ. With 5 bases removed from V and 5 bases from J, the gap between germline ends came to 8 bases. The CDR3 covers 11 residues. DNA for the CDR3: TGCGCCAGCAGGCAGGTCGACGAGCAGTACTTC. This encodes CASRQVDEQYF.

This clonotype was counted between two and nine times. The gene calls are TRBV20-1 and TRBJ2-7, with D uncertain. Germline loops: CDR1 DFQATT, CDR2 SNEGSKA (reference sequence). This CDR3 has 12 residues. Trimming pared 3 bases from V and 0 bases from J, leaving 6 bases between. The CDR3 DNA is TGCAGTGCTAGGCCGCCCTCCTACGAGCAGTACTTC. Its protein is CSARPPSYEQYF.

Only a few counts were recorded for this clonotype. CDR3: CASSPKAGQGDNEQFF. The CDR3 region has the DNA TGTGCCAGCAGCCCCAAGGCAGGACAGGGGGACAATGAGCAGTTCTTC. The rearrangement links TRBV7-9 to TRBJ2-1, with 10 nucleotides matching TRBD1. V gave up 5 bases and J gave up 5 bases; unmatched junction bases: 9. From germline, CDR1 is SEHNR and CDR2 FQNEAQ (reference sequence). The CDR3 length is 16 residues.

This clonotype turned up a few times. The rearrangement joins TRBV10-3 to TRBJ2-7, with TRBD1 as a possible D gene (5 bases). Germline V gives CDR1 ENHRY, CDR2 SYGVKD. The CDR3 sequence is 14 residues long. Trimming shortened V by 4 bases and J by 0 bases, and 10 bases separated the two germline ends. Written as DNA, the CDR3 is TGTGCCATCAGTGCAGGGCAGACCTCCTACGAGCAGTACTTC. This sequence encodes CAISAGQTSYEQYF.

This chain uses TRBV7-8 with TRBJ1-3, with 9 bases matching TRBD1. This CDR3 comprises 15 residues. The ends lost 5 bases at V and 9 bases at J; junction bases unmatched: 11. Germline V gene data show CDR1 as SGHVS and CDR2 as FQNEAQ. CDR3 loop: CASSNRDRARSTIYF. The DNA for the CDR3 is TGTGCCAGCAGCAATCGGGACAGGGCCCGAAGCACCATATATTTT.

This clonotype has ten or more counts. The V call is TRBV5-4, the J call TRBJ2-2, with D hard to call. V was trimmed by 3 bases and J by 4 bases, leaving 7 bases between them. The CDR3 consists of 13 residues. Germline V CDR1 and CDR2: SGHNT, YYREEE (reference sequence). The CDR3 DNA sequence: TGTGCCAGCAGCTCTTTAGTCACCGGGGAGCTGTTTTTT. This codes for CASSSLVTGELFF.